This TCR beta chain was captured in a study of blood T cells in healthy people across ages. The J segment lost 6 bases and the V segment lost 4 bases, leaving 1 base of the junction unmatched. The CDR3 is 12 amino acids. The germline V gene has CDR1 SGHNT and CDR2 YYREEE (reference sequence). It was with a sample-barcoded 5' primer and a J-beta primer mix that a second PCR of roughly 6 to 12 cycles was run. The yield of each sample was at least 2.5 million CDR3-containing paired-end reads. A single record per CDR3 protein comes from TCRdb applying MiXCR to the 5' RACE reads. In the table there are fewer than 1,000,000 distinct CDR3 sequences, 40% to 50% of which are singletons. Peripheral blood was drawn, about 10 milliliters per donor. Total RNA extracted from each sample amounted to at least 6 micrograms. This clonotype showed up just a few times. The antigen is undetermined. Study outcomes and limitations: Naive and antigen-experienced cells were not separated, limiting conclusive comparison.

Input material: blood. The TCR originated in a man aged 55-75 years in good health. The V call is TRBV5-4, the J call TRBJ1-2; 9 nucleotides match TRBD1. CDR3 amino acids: CASSRTGDGYTF. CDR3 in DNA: TGTGCCAGCAGCCGGACAGGGGATGGCTACACCTTC.